The source of this TCR beta chain is a study of blood T cells in healthy people across ages. Whole-study results and caveats: TCR beta diversity, measured per million T cells, fell in a roughly linear way with age. Relative to aged donors, long-lived donors carried more naive CD4+ cells and displayed higher diversity. Any changes in expanded clonotypes were possibly confounded, as donor CMV status remained unknown.

It was with a sample-barcoded 5' primer and a J-beta primer mix that a second PCR of about 6 to 11 cycles was run. Each cDNA was tagged by a template-switch adaptor containing 12 random nucleotides. TCRdb redid the calling of the 5' RACE reads with MiXCR, one entry per CDR3 protein. The table records about 730,000 distinct CDR3 sequences, around 40% of them present only once. This clonotype has more than one count but fewer than ten. Antigen specificity is unknown. This CDR3 contains 12 residues. Per germline, CDR1 MNHEY and CDR2 SMNVEV (reference sequence). Between the trimmed V and J ends, which lost 6 bases and 3 bases, there was a span of 9 bases.

The V and J genes are TRBV27 and TRBJ2-7, with D possibly matching TRBD2 (5 bases). Sequenced: blood. The receptor comes from an older woman in good health. The CDR3 reads CASRTGFYEQYF. The CDR3 DNA follows: TGTGCCAGCAGGACGGGATTCTACGAGCAGTACTTC.